One and the same sample provided the 6 T cell receptor beta chains below, sequenced in a study of cytomegalovirus exposure and HLA in healthy donors. Primers: 60 Vbeta forward and 13 Jbeta reverse. The data were produced by immunoSEQ multiplex PCR, yet TCRdb's version contains in-frame clones alone and is incomplete. The sample has more than 200,000 clones, around 83% seen once. What was sequenced was PBMCs. These TCRs come from a girl under 18 in good health and CMV-seronegative.

This clone occurred a few times. This chain uses TRBV7-2 with TRBJ1-6; TRBD1 aligns across 9 bases. The CDR3 runs to 13 residues. The V segment lost 4 bases and the J segment 10 bases; nucleotides outside the gene matches: 2. Germline CDR1 SGHTA, CDR2 FQGNSA. DNA of the CDR3: TGTGCCAGCAGCTCGGACAGGGGCTCACCCCTCCACTTT. The encoded protein is CASSSDRGSPLHF.

This clone has just a few counts. The rearrangement uses TRBV25-1 and TRBJ1-6, with D unresolved. V was cut by 0 bases and J by 7 bases, with 7 bases left in between. This CDR3 has 14 amino acids. CDR1 and CDR2 (germline): MGHDK, SYGVNS. Written as DNA, the CDR3 is TGTGCCAGCAGTGAATATACAGCAAATTCACCCCTCCACTTT. It specifies CASSEYTANSPLHF. The full variable domain, rest sourced from reference TRBV25-1 and TRBJ1-6, is EADIYQTPRYLVIGTGKKITLECSQTMGHDKMYWYQQDPGMELHLIHYSYGVNSTEKGDLSSESTVSRIRTEHFPLTLESARPSHTSQYLCASSEYTANSPLHFGNGTRLTVT.

Concerning this clone itself: This sample includes further DNA sequences coding for the same CDR3. V is TRBV7-9 and J is TRBJ1-1; unclear D gene. The CDR3 consists of 14 residues. V was clipped by 3 bases and J by 0 bases, with 8 bases between them. The V gene's germline CDR1 is SEHNR and CDR2 FQNEAQ (reference sequence). This CDR3 reads CASSLGSMNTEAFF. CDR3 nucleotides: TGTGCCAGCAGCTTGGGCAGTATGAACACTGAAGCTTTCTTT.

The J gene is TRBJ1-1, the V gene TRBV19; 7 nucleotides agree with TRBD1. Per germline, CDR1 LNHDA and CDR2 SQIVND (reference sequence). This CDR3 contains 13 residues. V gave up 6 bases and J gave up 4 bases; unmatched junction bases: 5. CDR3 loop: CASSHRGGTEAFF. Here the CDR3 DNA reads TGTGCCAGTAGCCACAGGGGAGGCACTGAAGCTTTCTTT.

The V call is TRBV11-1, the J call TRBJ1-6; no definite D call. V lost 1 base and J 9 bases, leaving 10 bases between the germline ends. Germline CDR1 and CDR2: SGHAT and FQDESV (reference sequence). The CDR3 runs 14 residues. The CDR3 sequence: CASSLEIRGSPLHF. As DNA, the CDR3 is TGTGCCAGCAGCTTAGAAATACGGGGTTCACCCCTCCACTTT.

The chain combines TRBV9 with TRBJ2-1; D perhaps matches TRBD1 (5 bases). CDR1 SGDLS and CDR2 YYNGEE come from the germline V gene. The CDR3 is 15 residues long. Deletions cut 0 bases from V and 6 bases from J, with 13 bases between. CDR3 DNA sequence: TGTGCCAGCAGCGTAGAGGCAGGGCCTCTCAATGAGCAGTTCTTC. This translates into CASSVEAGPLNEQFF.